This T cell receptor beta chain was observed in a study of T cell repertoires in cytomegalovirus infection. Overall study: An indication of both CMV infection and matching HLA type came from public TCR beta signatures. Findings and caveats of the study: HLA-C-restricted, CMV-specific TCR beta clonotypes were dominant ex vivo. The study identified carriers of CMV plus the relevant HLA from cumulative public TCR beta family frequency.

TCRdb recomputed calls from the reads with MiXCR, one row per CDR3 protein. The sample shows 560,000 or so distinct CDR3 sequences, 15% to 20% of them seen only once. In its sample, this clonotype was seen a few times. Its antigen is not identified. The CDR3 runs 13 residues. CDR1 and CDR2 (germline): LGHNA, YNFKEQ. Trimming shortened V by 0 bases and J by 5 bases, and 7 bases separated the two germline ends. The receptor's source is a human donor in good health (CMV status not recorded). Some clones in this sample may be carry-over from other donors' samples. The chain recombines TRBV4-2 with TRBJ2-5, with no clear D. Sequencing input: CD8+ T cells from PBMCs. CDR3 sequence reads: CASSQESRETQYF. The CDR3 nucleotides are TGTGCCAGCAGCCAAGAATCTAGGGAGACCCAGTACTTC.